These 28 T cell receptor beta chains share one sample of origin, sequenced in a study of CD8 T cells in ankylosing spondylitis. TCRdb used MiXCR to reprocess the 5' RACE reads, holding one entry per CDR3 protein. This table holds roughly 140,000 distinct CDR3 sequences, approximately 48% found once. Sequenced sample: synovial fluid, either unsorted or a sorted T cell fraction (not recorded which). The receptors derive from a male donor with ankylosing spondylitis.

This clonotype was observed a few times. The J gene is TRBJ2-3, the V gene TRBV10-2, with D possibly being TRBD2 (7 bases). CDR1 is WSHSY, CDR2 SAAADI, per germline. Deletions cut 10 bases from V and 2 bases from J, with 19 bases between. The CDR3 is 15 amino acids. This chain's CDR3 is CAILKGDYNTDTQYF. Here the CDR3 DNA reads TGCGCCATCCTTAAGGGGGACTACAACACAGATACGCAGTATTTT.

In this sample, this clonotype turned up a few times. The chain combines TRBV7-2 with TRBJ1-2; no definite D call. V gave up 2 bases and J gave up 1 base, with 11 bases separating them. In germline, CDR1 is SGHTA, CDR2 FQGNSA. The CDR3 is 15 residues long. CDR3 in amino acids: CASSLIQALNYGYTF. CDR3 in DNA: TGTGCCAGCAGCTTAATTCAGGCCCTTAACTATGGCTACACCTTC. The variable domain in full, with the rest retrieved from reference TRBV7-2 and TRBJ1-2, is GAGVSQSPSNKVTEKGKDVELRCDPISGHTALYWYRQSLGQGLEFLIYFQGNSAPDKSGLPSDRFSAERTGGSVSTLTIQRTQQEDSAVYLCASSLIQALNYGYTFGSGTRLTVV.

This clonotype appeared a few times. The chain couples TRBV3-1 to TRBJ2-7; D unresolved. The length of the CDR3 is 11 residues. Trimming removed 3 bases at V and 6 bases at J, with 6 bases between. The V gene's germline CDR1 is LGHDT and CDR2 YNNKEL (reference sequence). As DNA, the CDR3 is TGTGCCAGCAGCCACTTTTTCGAGCAGTACTTC. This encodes CASSHFFEQYF.

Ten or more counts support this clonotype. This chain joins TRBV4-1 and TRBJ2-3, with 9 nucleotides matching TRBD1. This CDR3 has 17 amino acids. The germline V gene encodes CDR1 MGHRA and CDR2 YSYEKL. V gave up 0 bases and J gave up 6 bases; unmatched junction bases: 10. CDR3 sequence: CASSQDGGTGRSDTQYF. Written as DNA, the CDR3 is TGCGCCAGCAGCCAAGATGGTGGGACAGGGAGGTCGGATACGCAGTATTTT.

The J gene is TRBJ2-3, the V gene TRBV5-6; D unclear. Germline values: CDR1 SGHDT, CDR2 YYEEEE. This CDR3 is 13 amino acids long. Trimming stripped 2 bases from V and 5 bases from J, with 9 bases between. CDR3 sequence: CASSFWAGDTQYF. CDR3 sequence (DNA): TGTGCCAGCAGCTTCTGGGCCGGAGATACGCAGTATTTT.

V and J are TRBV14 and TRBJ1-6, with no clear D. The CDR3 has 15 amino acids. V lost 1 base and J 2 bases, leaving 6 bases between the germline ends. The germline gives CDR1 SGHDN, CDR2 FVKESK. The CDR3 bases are TGTGCCAGCAGCCAAGCCTCAGCCTATAATTCACCCCTCCACTTT. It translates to CASSQASAYNSPLHF.

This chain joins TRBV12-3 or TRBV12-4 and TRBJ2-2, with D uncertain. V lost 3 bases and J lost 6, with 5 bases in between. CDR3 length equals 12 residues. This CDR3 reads CASSFFPGELFF. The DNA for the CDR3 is TGTGCCAGCAGTTTTTTCCCCGGGGAGCTGTTTTTT.

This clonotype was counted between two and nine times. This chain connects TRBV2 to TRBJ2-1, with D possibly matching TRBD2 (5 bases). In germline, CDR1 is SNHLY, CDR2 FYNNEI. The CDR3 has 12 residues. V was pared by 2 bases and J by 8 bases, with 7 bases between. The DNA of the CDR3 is TGTGCCAGCAGTGAATTGGGAGATGAGCAGTTCTTC. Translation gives CASSELGDEQFF.

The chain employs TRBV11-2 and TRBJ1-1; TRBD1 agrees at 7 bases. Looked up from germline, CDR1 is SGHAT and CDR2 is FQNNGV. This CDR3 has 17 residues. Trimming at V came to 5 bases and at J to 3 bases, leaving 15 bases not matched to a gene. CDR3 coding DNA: TGTGCCAGCAGCGCAGACGGGCCAAGGGGGCTTGACACTGAAGCTTTCTTT. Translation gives CASSADGPRGLDTEAFF. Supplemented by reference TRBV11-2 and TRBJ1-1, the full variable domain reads EAGVAQSPRYKIIEKRQSVAFWCNPISGHATLYWYQQILGQGPKLLIQFQNNGVVDDSQLPKDRFSAERLKGVDSTLKIQPAKLEDSAVYLCASSADGPRGLDTEAFFGQGTRLTVV.

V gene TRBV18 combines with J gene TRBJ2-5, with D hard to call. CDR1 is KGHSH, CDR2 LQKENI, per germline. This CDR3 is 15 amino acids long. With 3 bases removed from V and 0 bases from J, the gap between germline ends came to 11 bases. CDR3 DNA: TGTGCCAGCTCACCCCGACCCAGAGACCAAGAGACCCAGTACTTC. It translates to CASSPRPRDQETQYF. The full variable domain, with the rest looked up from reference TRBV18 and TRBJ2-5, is NAGVMQNPRHLVRRRGQEARLRCSPMKGHSHVYWYRQLPEEGLKFMVYLQKENIIDESGMPKERFSAEFPKEGPSILRIQQVVRGDSAAYFCASSPRPRDQETQYFGPGTRLLVL.

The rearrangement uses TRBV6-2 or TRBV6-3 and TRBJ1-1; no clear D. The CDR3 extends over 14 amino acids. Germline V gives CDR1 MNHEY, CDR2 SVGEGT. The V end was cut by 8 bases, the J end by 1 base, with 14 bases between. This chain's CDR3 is CASVRAKKNTEAFF. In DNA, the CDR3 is TGTGCCAGCGTTCGGGCGAAGAAGAACACTGAAGCTTTCTTT.

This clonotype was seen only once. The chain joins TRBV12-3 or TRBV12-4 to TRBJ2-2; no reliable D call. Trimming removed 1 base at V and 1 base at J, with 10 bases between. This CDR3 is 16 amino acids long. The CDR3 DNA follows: TGTGCCAGCAGTTTAGAGGACGCCTGGAACACCGGGGAGCTGTTTTTT. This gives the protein CASSLEDAWNTGELFF.

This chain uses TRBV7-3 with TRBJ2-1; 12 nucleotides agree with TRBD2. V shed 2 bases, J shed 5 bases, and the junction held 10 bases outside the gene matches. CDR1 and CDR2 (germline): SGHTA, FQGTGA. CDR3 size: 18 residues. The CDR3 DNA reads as TGTGCCAGCAGCTTATTCGGGGTACTAGCGGGGGGTCACAATGAGCAGTTCTTC. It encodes CASSLFGVLAGGHNEQFF.

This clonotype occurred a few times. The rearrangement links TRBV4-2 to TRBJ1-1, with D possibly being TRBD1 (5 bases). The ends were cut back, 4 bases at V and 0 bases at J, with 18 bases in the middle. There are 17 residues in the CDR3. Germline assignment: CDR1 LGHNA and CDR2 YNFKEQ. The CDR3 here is CASSPPFGTEMNTEAFF. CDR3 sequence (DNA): TGTGCCAGCAGCCCGCCCTTCGGGACGGAAATGAACACTGAAGCTTTCTTT.

DNA of the CDR3: TGCAGTGCTAGGGTTGCTGTTTTGGACGTCCTCTATGGCTACACCTTC. This encodes CSARVAVLDVLYGYTF. This chain links TRBV20-1 with TRBJ1-2, with no clear D. The CDR3 covers 16 residues. The V and J ends lost 3 bases and 4 bases respectively, with 21 bases between them. Germline CDR1 and CDR2: DFQATT and SNEGSKA (reference sequence).

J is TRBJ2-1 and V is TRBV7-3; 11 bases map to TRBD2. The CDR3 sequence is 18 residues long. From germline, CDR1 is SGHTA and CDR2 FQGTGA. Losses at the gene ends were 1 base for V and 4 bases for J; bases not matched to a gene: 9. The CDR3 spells CASSLISGGGTGYNEQFF. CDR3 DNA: TGTGCCAGCAGCTTAATTAGCGGGGGGGGTACAGGGTACAATGAGCAGTTCTTC.

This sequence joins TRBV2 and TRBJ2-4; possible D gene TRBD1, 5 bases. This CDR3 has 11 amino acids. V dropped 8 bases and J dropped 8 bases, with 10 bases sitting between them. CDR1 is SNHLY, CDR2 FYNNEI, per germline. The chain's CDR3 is CASLDMDIQYF. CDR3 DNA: TGTGCCAGCCTGGACATGGACATTCAGTACTTC.

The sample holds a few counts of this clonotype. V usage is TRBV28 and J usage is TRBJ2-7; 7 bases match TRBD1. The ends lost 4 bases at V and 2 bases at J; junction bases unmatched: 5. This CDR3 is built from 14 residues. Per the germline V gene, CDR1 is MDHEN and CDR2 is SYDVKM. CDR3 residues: CASSSIGTAYEQYF. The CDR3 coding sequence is TGTGCCAGCAGTTCCATCGGGACAGCCTACGAGCAGTACTTC.

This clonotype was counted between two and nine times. CDR3 sequence (DNA): TGTGCCAGCAGTCCCGACGCGGGGGGGCCCTACAATGAGCAGTTCTTC. Its translation: CASSPDAGGPYNEQFF. The chain is built from TRBV6-4 and TRBJ2-1; TRBD2 matches at 9 bases. CDR1 and CDR2 (germline): MRHNA, SNTAGT. This CDR3 has 16 residues. Unmatched junction bases numbered 7, after V lost 5 bases and J lost 2 bases.

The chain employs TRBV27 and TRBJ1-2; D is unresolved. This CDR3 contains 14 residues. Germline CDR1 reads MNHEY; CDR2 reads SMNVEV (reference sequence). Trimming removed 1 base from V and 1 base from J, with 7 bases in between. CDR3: CASSLFRDNYGYTF. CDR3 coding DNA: TGTGCCAGCAGTTTATTTCGGGATAACTATGGCTACACCTTC.

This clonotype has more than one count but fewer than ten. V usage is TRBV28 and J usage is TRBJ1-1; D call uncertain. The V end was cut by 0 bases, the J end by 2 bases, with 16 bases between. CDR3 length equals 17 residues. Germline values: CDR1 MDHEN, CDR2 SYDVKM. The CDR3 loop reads CASSLCMHRFRNTEAFF. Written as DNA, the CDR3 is TGTGCCAGCAGTTTATGTATGCACCGGTTCCGCAACACTGAAGCTTTCTTT. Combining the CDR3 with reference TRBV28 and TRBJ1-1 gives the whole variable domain DVKVTQSSRYLVKRTGEKVFLECVQDMDHENMFWYRQDPGLGLRLIYFSYDVKMKEKGDIPEGYSVSREKKERFSLILESASTNQTSMYLCASSLCMHRFRNTEAFFGQGTRLTVV.

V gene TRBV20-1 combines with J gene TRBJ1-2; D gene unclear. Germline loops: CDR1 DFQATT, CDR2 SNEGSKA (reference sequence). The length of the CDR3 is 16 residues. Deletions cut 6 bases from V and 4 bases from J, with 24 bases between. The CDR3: CSACGGLYTDPYGYTF. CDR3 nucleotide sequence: TGCAGTGCCTGCGGAGGATTGTACACCGACCCCTATGGCTACACCTTC.

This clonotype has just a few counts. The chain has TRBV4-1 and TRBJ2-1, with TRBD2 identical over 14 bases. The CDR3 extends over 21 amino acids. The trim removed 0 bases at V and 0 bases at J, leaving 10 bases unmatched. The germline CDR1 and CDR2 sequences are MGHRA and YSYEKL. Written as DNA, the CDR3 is TGCGCCAGCAGCCAAGAGAAGGGGAAGACTAGCGGGAGGGCCTCCTACAATGAGCAGTTCTTC. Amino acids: CASSQEKGKTSGRASYNEQFF.

The CDR3 sequence: CATGLVGNEQFF. The CDR3 nucleotides read TGTGCCACCGGACTAGTTGGGAATGAGCAGTTCTTC. The gene calls are TRBV25-1 and TRBJ2-1; 7 bases fit TRBD2. CDR1 MGHDK and CDR2 SYGVNS come from the germline V gene. The trim removed 10 bases at V and 7 bases at J, leaving 7 bases unmatched. The CDR3 has 12 residues.

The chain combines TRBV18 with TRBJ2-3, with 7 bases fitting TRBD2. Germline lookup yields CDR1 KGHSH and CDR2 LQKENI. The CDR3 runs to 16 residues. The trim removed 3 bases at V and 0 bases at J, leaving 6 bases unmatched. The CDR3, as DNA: TGTGCCAGCTCACCGGGACTATGTTGCAGCACAGATACGCAGTATTTT. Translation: CASSPGLCCSTDTQYF.

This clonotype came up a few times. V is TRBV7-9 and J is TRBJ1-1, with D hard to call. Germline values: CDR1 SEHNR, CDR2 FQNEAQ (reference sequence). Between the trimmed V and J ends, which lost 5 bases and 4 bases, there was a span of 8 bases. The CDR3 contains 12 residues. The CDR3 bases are TGTGCCAGCAGCCGTCTACCCACTGAAGCTTTCTTT. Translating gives CASSRLPTEAFF.

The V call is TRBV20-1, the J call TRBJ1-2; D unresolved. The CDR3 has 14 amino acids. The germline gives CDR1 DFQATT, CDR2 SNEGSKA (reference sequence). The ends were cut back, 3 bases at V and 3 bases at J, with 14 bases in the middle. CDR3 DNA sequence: TGCAGTGCTAGGGATGGGTCAAGTCACTATGGCTACACCTTC. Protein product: CSARDGSSHYGYTF.

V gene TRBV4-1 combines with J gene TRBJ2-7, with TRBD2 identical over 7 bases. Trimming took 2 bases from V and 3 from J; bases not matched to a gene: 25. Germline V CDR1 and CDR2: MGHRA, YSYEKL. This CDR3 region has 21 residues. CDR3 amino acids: CASSQLTRGLSGWGGIYEQYF. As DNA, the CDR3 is TGCGCCAGCAGCCAACTAACTAGAGGCCTTAGCGGATGGGGAGGGATCTACGAGCAGTACTTC.